Presented here are 16 T cell receptor beta chains from one specimen sequenced in a study of metastatic and nonmetastatic thyroid tumors. MiXCR re-clonotyped the PCR reads for TCRdb. The sample carries around 19,000 clones, approximately 11% recorded once. None of the patients had undergone any treatment ahead of thyroid surgery. The material sequenced was blood. The receptors were sampled from a female donor with papillary thyroid cancer or a benign thyroid nodule (not recorded which). Some clones in this sample may be carry-over from other donors' samples.

This clone has ten or more counts. The chain combines TRBV4-3 with TRBJ2-6, with unresolved D. V gave up 0 bases and J gave up 2 bases, with 14 bases separating them. Germline CDR1 LGHNA, CDR2 YSLEER. This CDR3 region has 18 residues. The CDR3 reads CASSQDLKGNPGANVLTF. CDR3 bases: TGCGCCAGCAGCCAAGATCTTAAGGGAAACCCTGGGGCCAACGTCCTGACTTTC.

Details on this clone: Being one base from a much bigger clone, this may be a read error. V is TRBV2 and J is TRBJ1-1; tentatively, D is TRBD1 (6 bases). CDR3 length equals 13 residues. CDR1 is SNHLY, CDR2 FYNNEI, per germline. CDR3 protein: CAIQKQGVTEASF. The CDR3 nucleotides read TGTGCCATCCAAAAACAGGGCGTCACTGAAGCTTCCTTT.

This clone was seen ten or more times. This chain joins TRBV9 and TRBJ1-1, with unresolved D. Germline CDR1 reads SGDLS; CDR2 reads YYNGEE. Deletions cut 2 bases from V and 1 base from J, with 6 bases between. There are 13 residues in the CDR3. The CDR3 nucleotides read TGTGCCAGCAGCGTGGGGTGGAACACTGAAGCTTTCTTT. It is translated as CASSVGWNTEAFF.

In this sample, this clone turned up many times. The chain is built from TRBV10-1 and TRBJ2-5; 8 bases fit TRBD2. CDR1 is WNHNN and CDR2 is SYGVQD in the germline V gene (reference sequence). This CDR3 comprises 16 residues. Trimming took 7 bases from V and 5 from J; bases not matched to a gene: 15. This CDR3 reads CASNSRDGRDRETQYF. The DNA for the CDR3 is TGCGCCAGCAACTCGCGAGACGGGAGGGACCGTGAGACCCAGTACTTC.

This clone has ten or more counts. The CDR3 DNA reads TGTGCCAGCAGCCCCCGGTCGGGGCCAGATACGCAGTATTTT. Translated, it gives CASSPRSGPDTQYF. The rearrangement joins TRBV7-9 to TRBJ2-3, with D perhaps given as TRBD1 or TRBD2 (5 bases each). Trimming removed 5 bases at V and 4 bases at J, with 13 bases between. The CDR3 has 14 residues. The germline CDR1 and CDR2 sequences are SEHNR and FQNEAQ (reference sequence).

This chain connects TRBV5-1 to TRBJ2-2, with TRBD1 matching 11 bases. CDR1 is SGHRS and CDR2 is YFSETQ in the germline V gene. This CDR3 is built from 19 residues. Trimming at V came to 2 bases and at J to 3 bases, leaving 12 bases not matched to a gene. CDR3 sequence: CASSLSPDGQGAYTGELFF. CDR3 sequence (DNA): TGCGCCAGCAGCTTAAGCCCCGACGGACAGGGGGCCTACACCGGGGAGCTGTTTTTT.

This chain joins TRBV20-1 and TRBJ2-3; 8 bases agree with TRBD2. The CDR3 totals 15 residues. With 4 bases clipped from V and 3 bases from J, the junction kept 9 bases outside the gene matches. Germline assignment: CDR1 DFQATT and CDR2 SNEGSKA (reference sequence). This CDR3 is CSAIWSGSGTDTQYF. The DNA for the CDR3 is TGCAGTGCTATATGGAGCGGGAGTGGAACAGATACGCAGTATTTT.

This clone was seen more than once but under ten times. The rearrangement uses TRBV18 and TRBJ2-5, with D possibly TRBD1 on 6 matching bases. V shed 3 bases and J shed 3 bases, with 11 bases lying between them. Germline V gives CDR1 KGHSH, CDR2 LQKENI. The CDR3 consists of 14 residues. The CDR3 here is CASSPTGIEETQYF. The CDR3 bases are TGTGCCAGCTCACCCACAGGGATTGAAGAGACCCAGTACTTC.

There are many counts of this clone. The V call is TRBV11-2, the J call TRBJ2-5; possible D gene TRBD1, 6 bases. Germline assignment: CDR1 SGHAT and CDR2 FQNNGV. With 3 bases removed from V and 9 bases from J, the gap between germline ends came to 20 bases. The CDR3 extends over 15 amino acids. CDR3 in DNA: TGTGCCAGCAGCTTTGGGCAGGTCCTCAAGGGGGCCCAGTACTTC. Translation: CASSFGQVLKGAQYF.

In its sample, this clone was seen many times. The rearrangement links TRBV5-6 to TRBJ2-7, with TRBD1 as a possible D gene (5 bases). V gave up 0 bases and J gave up 5 bases, with 6 bases separating them. This CDR3 comprises 12 residues. Germline V CDR1 and CDR2: SGHDT, YYEEEE. The CDR3 region has the DNA TGTGCCAGCAGCTTGGCAGGGAACGAGCAGTACTTC. This translates into CASSLAGNEQYF. Full variable domain (remainder filled in from reference TRBV5-6 and TRBJ2-7): DAGVTQSPTHLIKTRGQQVTLRCSPKSGHDTVSWYQQALGQGPQFIFQYYEEEERQRGNFPDRFSGHQFPNYSSELNVNALLLGDSALYLCASSLAGNEQYFGPGTRLTVT.

In this sample, this clone turned up many times. The chain couples TRBV6-2 or TRBV6-3 to TRBJ2-4, with D maybe TRBD2 (6 bases). The CDR3 spans 16 residues. V was cut by 5 bases and J by 4 bases, with 18 bases left in between. Germline loops: CDR1 MNHEY, CDR2 SVGEGT. The DNA for the CDR3 is TGTGCCAGCAGTCCCGGAGGGACGGGTCCTAAAAACATTCAGTACTTC. Translation gives CASSPGGTGPKNIQYF.

This clone was counted only a few times. A much larger clone lies one base from this, so it may be a read error. The chain links TRBV20-1 to TRBJ2-1; D is possibly TRBD2 (6 bases). The CDR3 is 16 residues long. The germline V gene encodes CDR1 DFQATT and CDR2 SNEGSKA (reference sequence). CDR3 in amino acids: CSASLGTRLPYSEQFF. In DNA form, the CDR3 reads TGCAGTGCTAGCCTGGGGACTCGTCTCCCCTACAGTGAGCAGTTCTTC.

Ten or more counts support this clone. In nucleotides, the CDR3 is TGTGCCAGCAGGGCCCTACGACAGGGGGGCCGGGAGGGCAATCAGCCCCAGCATTTT. This encodes CASRALRQGGREGNQPQHF. The chain has TRBV2 and TRBJ1-5; 9 nucleotides line up with TRBD1. V trimming: 6 bases; J trimming: 2 bases; junction bases outside the gene matches: 17. The CDR3 is made up of 19 amino acids. Per germline, CDR1 SNHLY and CDR2 FYNNEI.

By share, this clone ranks as medium-sized. The chain couples TRBV12-3 or TRBV12-4 to TRBJ2-3; D might be TRBD2 (6 bases). Trimming pared 6 bases from V and 4 bases from J, leaving 8 bases between. The CDR3 has 12 residues. CDR3 sequence (DNA): TGTGCCAGCAGCCGACTAGCAGATACGCAGTATTTT. Its translation: CASSRLADTQYF.

The CDR3 loop reads CASNYSPLSTSGYNEQFF. The DNA for the CDR3 is TGTGCCAGCAACTATTCCCCCTTATCGACTAGCGGTTACAATGAGCAGTTCTTC. V gene TRBV6-2 or TRBV6-3 combines with J gene TRBJ2-1, with 9 positions matching TRBD2. From germline, CDR1 is MNHEY and CDR2 SVGEGT. The J segment lost 4 bases and the V segment lost 7 bases, leaving 17 bases of the junction unmatched. CDR3 length: 18 residues.

This CDR3 reads CASSYRGSGSINEQYF. The CDR3 DNA follows: TGTGCCAGCAGTTACAGGGGTAGCGGGAGTATCAACGAGCAGTACTTC. The chain has TRBV6-2 or TRBV6-3 and TRBJ2-7, with 9 nucleotides matching TRBD2. Germline CDR1 and CDR2: MNHEY and SVGEGT. The CDR3 runs to 16 residues. The V segment lost 2 bases and the J segment 5 bases; nucleotides outside the gene matches: 10.